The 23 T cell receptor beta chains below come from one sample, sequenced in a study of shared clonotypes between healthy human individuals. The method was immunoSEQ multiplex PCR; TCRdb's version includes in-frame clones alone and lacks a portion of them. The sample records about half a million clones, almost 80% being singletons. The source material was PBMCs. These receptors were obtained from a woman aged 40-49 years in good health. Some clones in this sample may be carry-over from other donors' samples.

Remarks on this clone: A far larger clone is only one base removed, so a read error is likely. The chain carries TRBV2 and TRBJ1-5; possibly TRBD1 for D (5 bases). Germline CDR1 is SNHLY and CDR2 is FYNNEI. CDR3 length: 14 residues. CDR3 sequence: CAGSPGGEAQPQHF. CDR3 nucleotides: TGTGCCGGCAGCCCGGGGGGGGAGGCTCAGCCCCAGCATTTT.

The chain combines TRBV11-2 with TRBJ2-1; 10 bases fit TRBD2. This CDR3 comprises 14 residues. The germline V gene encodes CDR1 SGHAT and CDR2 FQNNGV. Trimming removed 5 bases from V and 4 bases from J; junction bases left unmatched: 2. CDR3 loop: CASSRTSGYNEQFF. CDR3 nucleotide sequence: TGTGCCAGCAGCCGGACTAGCGGTTACAATGAGCAGTTCTTC.

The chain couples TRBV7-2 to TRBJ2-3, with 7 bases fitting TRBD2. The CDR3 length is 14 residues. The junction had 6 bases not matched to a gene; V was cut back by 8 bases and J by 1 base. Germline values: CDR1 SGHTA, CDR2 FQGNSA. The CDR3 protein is CASGKRDGTDTQYF. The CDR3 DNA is TGTGCCAGCGGAAAGCGGGATGGCACAGATACGCAGTATTTT.

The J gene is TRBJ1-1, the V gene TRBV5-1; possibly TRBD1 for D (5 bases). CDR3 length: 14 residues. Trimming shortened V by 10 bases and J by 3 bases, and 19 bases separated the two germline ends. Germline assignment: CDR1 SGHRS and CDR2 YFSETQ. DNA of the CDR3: TGCGCCGGCTCCCACCCGGAAGGGGACACTGAAGCTTTCTTT. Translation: CAGSHPEGDTEAFF.

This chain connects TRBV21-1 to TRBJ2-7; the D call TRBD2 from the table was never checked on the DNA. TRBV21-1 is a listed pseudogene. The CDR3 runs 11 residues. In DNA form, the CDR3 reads TGTGCCAGCTCGGGGGCCTACGAGCAGTACTTC. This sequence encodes CASSGAYEQYF.

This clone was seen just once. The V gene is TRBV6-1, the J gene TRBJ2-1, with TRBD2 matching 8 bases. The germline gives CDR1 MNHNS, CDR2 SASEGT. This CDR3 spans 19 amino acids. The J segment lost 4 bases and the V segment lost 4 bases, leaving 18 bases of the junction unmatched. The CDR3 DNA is TGTGCCAGCAGTGGATCAGGACTAGCCGCGTCGGTCTCTTACAATGAGCAGTTCTTC. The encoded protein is CASSGSGLAASVSYNEQFF.

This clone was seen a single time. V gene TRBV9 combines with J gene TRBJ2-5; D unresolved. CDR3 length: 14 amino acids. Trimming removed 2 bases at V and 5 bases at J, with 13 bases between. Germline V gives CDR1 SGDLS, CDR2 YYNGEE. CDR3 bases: TGTGCCAGCAGCGTCGACCAGTTTCGGGAGACCCAGTACTTC. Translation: CASSVDQFRETQYF.

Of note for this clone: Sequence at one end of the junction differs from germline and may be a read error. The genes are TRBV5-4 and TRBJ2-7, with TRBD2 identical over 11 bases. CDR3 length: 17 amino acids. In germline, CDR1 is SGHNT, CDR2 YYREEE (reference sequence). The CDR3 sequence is CASTRGGSGRAPRAAMF. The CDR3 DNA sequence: TGTGCCAGCACCAGGGGGGGTAGCGGGAGGGCTCCGAGAGCGGCGATGTTC.

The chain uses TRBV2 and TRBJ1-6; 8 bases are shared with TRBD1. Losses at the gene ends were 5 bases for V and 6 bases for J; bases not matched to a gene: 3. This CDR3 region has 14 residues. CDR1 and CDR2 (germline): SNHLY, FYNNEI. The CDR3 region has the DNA TGTGCCAGCAGTCTTCAGGGGGCTAATTCACCCCTCCACTTT. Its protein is CASSLQGANSPLHF. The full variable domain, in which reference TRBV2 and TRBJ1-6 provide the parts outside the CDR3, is EPEVTQTPSHQVTQMGQEVILRCVPISNHLYFYWYRQILGQKVEFLVSFYNNEISEKSEIFDDQFSVERPDGSNFTLKIRSTKLEDSAMYFCASSLQGANSPLHFGNGTRLTVT.

The CDR3 here is CASSLVPQRWTGGEGNQPQHF. The CDR3 bases are TGTGCCAGCAGCTTAGTACCCCAACGATGGACAGGGGGCGAGGGCAATCAGCCCCAGCATTTT. The chain carries TRBV7-8 and TRBJ1-5; 11 nucleotides agree with TRBD1. CDR3 length: 21 amino acids. Trimming removed 1 base from V and 2 bases from J; junction bases left unmatched: 16. CDR1 is SGHVS, CDR2 FQNEAQ, per germline.

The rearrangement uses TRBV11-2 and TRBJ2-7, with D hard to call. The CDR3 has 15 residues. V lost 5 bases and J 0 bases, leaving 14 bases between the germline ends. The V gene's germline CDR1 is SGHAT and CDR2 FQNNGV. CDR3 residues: CASSTDWTSSYEQYF. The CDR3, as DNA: TGTGCCAGCAGCACTGACTGGACCAGCTCCTACGAGCAGTACTTC.

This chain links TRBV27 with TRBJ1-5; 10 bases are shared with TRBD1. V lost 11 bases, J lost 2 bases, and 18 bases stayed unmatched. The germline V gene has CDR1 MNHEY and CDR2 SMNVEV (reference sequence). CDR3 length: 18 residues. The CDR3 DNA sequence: TGTGCCCTCCCTTGTTACCGGGACAGGGGAGAGGGCAATCAGCCCCAGCATTTT. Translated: CALPCYRDRGEGNQPQHF.

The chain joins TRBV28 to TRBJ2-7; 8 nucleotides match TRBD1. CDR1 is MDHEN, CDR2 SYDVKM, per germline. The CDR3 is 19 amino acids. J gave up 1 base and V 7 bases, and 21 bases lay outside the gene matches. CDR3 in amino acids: CASIEAYTPRDRHSYEQYF. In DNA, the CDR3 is TGTGCCAGCATCGAAGCGTATACTCCCCGGGACAGGCATTCCTACGAGCAGTACTTC.

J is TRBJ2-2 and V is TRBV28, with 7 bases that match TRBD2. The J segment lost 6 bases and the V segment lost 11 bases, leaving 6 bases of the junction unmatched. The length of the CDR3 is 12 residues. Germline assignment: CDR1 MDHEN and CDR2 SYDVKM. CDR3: CAAKGRAGELFF. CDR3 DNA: TGTGCCGCTAAAGGGAGGGCCGGGGAGCTGTTTTTT.

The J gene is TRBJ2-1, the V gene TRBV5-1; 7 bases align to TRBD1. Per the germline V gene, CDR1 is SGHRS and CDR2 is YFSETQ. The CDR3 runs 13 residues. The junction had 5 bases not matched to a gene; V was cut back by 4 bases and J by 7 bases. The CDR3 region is CASSTGTVNEQFF. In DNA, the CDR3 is TGCGCCAGCAGCACCGGGACAGTAAATGAGCAGTTCTTC. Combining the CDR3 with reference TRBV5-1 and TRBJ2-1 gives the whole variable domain KAGVTQTPRYLIKTRGQQVTLSCSPISGHRSVSWYQQTPGQGLQFLFEYFSETQRNKGNFPGRFSGRQFSNSRSEMNVSTLELGDSALYLCASSTGTVNEQFFGPGTRLTVL.

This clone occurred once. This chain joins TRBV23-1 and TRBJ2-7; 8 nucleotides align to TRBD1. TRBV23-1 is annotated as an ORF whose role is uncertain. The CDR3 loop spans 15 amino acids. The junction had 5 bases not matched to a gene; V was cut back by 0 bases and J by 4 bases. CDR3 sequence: CASSQSETGDYEQYF. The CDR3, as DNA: TGCGCCAGCAGTCAATCGGAGACAGGGGATTACGAGCAGTACTTC.

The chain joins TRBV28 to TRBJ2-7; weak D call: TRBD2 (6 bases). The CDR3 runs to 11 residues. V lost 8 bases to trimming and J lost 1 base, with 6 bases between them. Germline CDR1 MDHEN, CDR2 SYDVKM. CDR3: CASRGSYEQYF. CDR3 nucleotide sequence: TGTGCCAGCCGGGGGTCCTACGAGCAGTACTTC.

The CDR3 region has the DNA TGTGCCAGCAGCTTGGCAGGGGGCTTGGATGAAAAACTGTTTTTT. Its protein product is CASSLAGGLDEKLFF. V usage is TRBV5-8 and J usage is TRBJ1-4, with TRBD1 matching over 8 bases. The V gene end was trimmed by 0 bases and the J gene end by 6 bases; junction bases not matched to a gene: 4. CDR3 length: 15 residues. The germline gives CDR1 SGHTS, CDR2 YDEGEE.

The chain's CDR3 is CASTASVRDTQYF. The CDR3 DNA reads as TGTGCCAGCACAGCTTCCGTGCGCGATACGCAGTATTTT. This chain uses TRBV6-1 with TRBJ2-3, with D unclear. The CDR3 is 13 residues long. Per germline, CDR1 MNHNS and CDR2 SASEGT. Trimming removed 7 bases at V and 6 bases at J, with 14 bases between.

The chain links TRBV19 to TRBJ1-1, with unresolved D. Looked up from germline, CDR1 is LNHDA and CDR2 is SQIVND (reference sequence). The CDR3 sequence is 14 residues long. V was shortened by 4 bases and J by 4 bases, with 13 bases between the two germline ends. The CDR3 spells CASSTLQRATEAFF. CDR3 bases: TGTGCCAGTAGTACCTTACAGAGAGCCACTGAAGCTTTCTTT.

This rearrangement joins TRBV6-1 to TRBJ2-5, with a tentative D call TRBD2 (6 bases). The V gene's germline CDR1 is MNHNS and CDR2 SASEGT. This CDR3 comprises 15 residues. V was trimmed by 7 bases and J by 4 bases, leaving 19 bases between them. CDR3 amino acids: CASTPRREVRETQYF. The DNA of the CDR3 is TGTGCCAGCACCCCGCGAAGGGAGGTACGAGAGACCCAGTACTTC.

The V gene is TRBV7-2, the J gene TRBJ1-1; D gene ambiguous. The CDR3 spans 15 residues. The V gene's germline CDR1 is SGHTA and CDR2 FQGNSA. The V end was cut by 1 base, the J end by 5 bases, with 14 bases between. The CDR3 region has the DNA TGTGCCAGCAGCTTAGGGGCAGGTCTAGGGACTGAAGCTTTCTTT. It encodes CASSLGAGLGTEAFF.

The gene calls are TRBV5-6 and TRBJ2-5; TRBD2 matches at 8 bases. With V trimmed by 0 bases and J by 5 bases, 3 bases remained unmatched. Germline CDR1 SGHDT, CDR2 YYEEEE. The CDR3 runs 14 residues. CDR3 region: CASSLAGGEETQYF. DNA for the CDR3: TGTGCCAGCAGCTTGGCGGGAGGGGAGGAGACCCAGTACTTC.